These 19 T cell receptor beta chains were sequenced from one sample in a study of blood T cell repertoires in COVID-19 (dated by TCRdb to the early 2020s). The method was the immunoSEQ multiplex PCR assay. The source is immuneACCESS, and TCRdb retained only in-frame sequences with V and J called. Part of the clones is not carried over; for the studies checked, unresolved V genes explain less than half of this, and the remainder is unexplained. This sample is represented by around 140,000 clones; 80% of them were singletons. Together, the top ten hold 3.5% to 4% of the sample. The source material was peripheral blood. The receptors derive from a man aged 65-85 years who had recovered from COVID-19.

The chain has TRBV6-2 or TRBV6-3 and TRBJ2-7; 10 bases fit TRBD2. The CDR3 loop spans 18 amino acids. Trimming removed 5 bases from V and 1 base from J; junction bases left unmatched: 14. Germline V lookup: CDR1 MNHEY, CDR2 SVGEGT. CDR3 nucleotide sequence: TGTGCCAGCAGTCAAAGCCCCCGACTAGCGGGTGAATCCTACGAGCAGTACTTC. It translates to CASSQSPRLAGESYEQYF.

This rearrangement joins TRBV27 to TRBJ1-2; 7 bases are shared with TRBD1. From germline, CDR1 is MNHEY and CDR2 SMNVEV (reference sequence). The CDR3 spans 14 residues. V shed 2 bases, J shed 7 bases, and the junction held 7 bases outside the gene matches. CDR3 in DNA: TGTGCCAGCAGTTTAAGGTTCCAGGGGGGTGGCTACACCTTC. Residues: CASSLRFQGGGYTF.

The rearrangement joins TRBV19 to TRBJ1-1; D not certain. This CDR3 comprises 12 residues. Trimming shortened V by 6 bases and J by 2 bases, and 7 bases separated the two germline ends. In germline, CDR1 is LNHDA, CDR2 SQIVND (reference sequence). CDR3 region: CASRSYNTEAFF. In DNA form, the CDR3 reads TGTGCCAGTAGGAGCTACAACACTGAAGCTTTCTTT.

This clone is a singleton in its sample. The gene calls are TRBV2 and TRBJ1-6; 7 nucleotides agree with TRBD1. Germline trimming cut 9 bases from V and 7 bases from J; bases unmatched to any gene: 9. Germline CDR1 reads SNHLY; CDR2 reads FYNNEI. The CDR3 loop spans 14 amino acids. The CDR3 DNA is TGTGCCAGGGAACAGGGGTCCCCCAATTCACCCCTCCACTTT. It encodes CAREQGSPNSPLHF.

The V call is TRBV3-1 (or the pseudogene TRBV3-2), the J call TRBJ1-2, with 12 bases fitting TRBD1. The CDR3 sequence is 17 residues long. The ends lost 5 bases at V and 5 bases at J; junction bases unmatched: 12. CDR1 is LGHDT, CDR2 YNNKEL, per germline (reference sequence). CDR3 bases: TGTGCCAGCAGCTACTCGGGACAGGGGGCTCGTGGATATGGCTACACCTTC. Protein: CASSYSGQGARGYGYTF.

The chain is built from TRBV30 and TRBJ2-7; 7 bases are shared with TRBD2. Germline assignment: CDR1 GTSNPN and CDR2 SVGIG (reference sequence). CDR3 length: 17 residues. Unmatched junction bases numbered 13, after V lost 0 bases and J lost 2 bases. The CDR3 coding sequence is TGTGCCTGGAGTGTACGACTAGCCGTCTTTGAAACCTACGAGCAGTACTTC. It specifies CAWSVRLAVFETYEQYF. Filled out from reference TRBV30 and TRBJ2-7, the complete variable domain reads SQTIHQWPATLVQPVGSPLSLECTVEGTSNPNLYWYRQAAGRGLQLLFYSVGIGQISSEVPQNLSASRPQDRQFILSSKKLLLSDSGFYLCAWSVRLAVFETYEQYFGPGTRLTVT.

The gene calls are TRBV5-8 and TRBJ2-1, with D unclear. Per the germline V gene, CDR1 is SGHTS and CDR2 is YDEGEE. This CDR3 comprises 12 residues. V was pared by 2 bases and J by 12 bases, with 12 bases between. The CDR3 region is CASSFDIVRQFF. The DNA for the CDR3 is TGTGCCAGCAGCTTCGACATAGTTCGGCAGTTCTTC.

The chain couples TRBV5-1 to TRBJ2-1; 10 positions match TRBD2. CDR1 SGHRS and CDR2 YFSETQ come from the germline V gene. The CDR3 has 16 residues. V trimming: 4 bases; J trimming: 9 bases; junction bases outside the gene matches: 13. The CDR3 is CASSPPLAGVAGEQFF. In nucleotides, the CDR3 is TGCGCCAGCAGCCCTCCTCTAGCGGGAGTTGCGGGTGAGCAGTTCTTC. Drawing the rest from reference TRBV5-1 and TRBJ2-1, the complete variable domain is KAGVTQTPRYLIKTRGQQVTLSCSPISGHRSVSWYQQTPGQGLQFLFEYFSETQRNKGNFPGRFSGRQFSNSRSEMNVSTLELGDSALYLCASSPPLAGVAGEQFFGPGTRLTVL.

The chain joins TRBV27 to TRBJ2-3; 7 bases align to TRBD2. Germline-derived CDR1 and CDR2 are MNHEY and SMNVEV (reference sequence). This CDR3 has 18 amino acids. Losses at the gene ends were 3 bases for V and 4 bases for J; bases not matched to a gene: 16. CDR3 in DNA: TGTGCCAGCAGTTTGTTTAATTTGGCTAGCGGTATCGCAGATACGCAGTATTTT. Protein: CASSLFNLASGIADTQYF.

V and J are TRBV24-1 and TRBJ2-5, with TRBD1 matching 7 bases. The junction had 3 bases not matched to a gene; V was cut back by 10 bases and J by 2 bases. CDR1 KGHDR and CDR2 SFDVKD come from the germline V gene. There are 12 residues in the CDR3. CDR3 residues: CATGTEQETQYF. The CDR3 DNA reads as TGTGCCACTGGGACAGAGCAAGAGACCCAGTACTTC.

The gene calls are TRBV25-1 and TRBJ1-1; maybe TRBD1 (6 bases). The CDR3 covers 14 residues. V was clipped by 6 bases and J by 4 bases, with 15 bases between them. The germline CDR1 and CDR2 sequences are MGHDK and SYGVNS. This CDR3 is CASSPGQGFTEAFF. The CDR3 DNA is TGTGCCAGCAGCCCGGGGCAGGGGTTCACTGAAGCTTTCTTT.

The rearrangement links TRBV4-1 to TRBJ2-2, with 12 bases identical to TRBD2. The J segment lost 6 bases and the V segment lost 6 bases, leaving 5 bases of the junction unmatched. CDR1 and CDR2 (germline): MGHRA, YSYEKL. The CDR3 is 15 amino acids. The CDR3 nucleotides read TGCGCCAGCAGATCCCTAGCGGGAGGGGCCGGGGAGCTGTTTTTT. Translated: CASRSLAGGAGELFF.

This clone was counted between two and nine times. The chain recombines TRBV18 with TRBJ1-5; D is unresolved. Germline V lookup: CDR1 KGHSH, CDR2 LQKENI. This CDR3 comprises 17 residues. Trimming took 4 bases from V and 7 from J, leaving 23 bases between them. CDR3 region: CASSHQLGEEKGQPQHF. CDR3 nucleotides: TGTGCCAGCTCACATCAACTCGGGGAAGAGAAAGGGCAGCCCCAGCATTTT. Full variable domain (outside the CDR3, taken from reference TRBV18 and TRBJ1-5): NAGVMQNPRHLVRRRGQEARLRCSPMKGHSHVYWYRQLPEEGLKFMVYLQKENIIDESGMPKERFSAEFPKEGPSILRIQQVVRGDSAAYFCASSHQLGEEKGQPQHFGDGTRLSIL.

The rearrangement links TRBV15 to TRBJ2-1, with no clear D. The CDR3 extends over 13 amino acids. Between the trimmed V and J ends, which lost 3 bases and 10 bases, there was a span of 13 bases. Germline CDR1 is LNHNV and CDR2 is YYDKDF (reference sequence). CDR3 sequence (DNA): TGTGCCACCAGCAGGGAGAGATTAGAGGAGCAGTTCTTC. Translated: CATSRERLEEQFF.

V is TRBV11-2 and J is TRBJ2-1; the D gene is possibly TRBD2 (5 bases). Germline V gives CDR1 SGHAT, CDR2 FQNNGV. Trimming stripped 4 bases from V and 4 bases from J, with 14 bases between. CDR3 length: 15 amino acids. The chain's CDR3 is CASSSDGLSYNEQFF. The CDR3 DNA reads as TGTGCCAGCAGCTCCGACGGACTCTCATACAATGAGCAGTTCTTC.

The rearrangement joins TRBV4-1 to TRBJ2-3, with 10 bases lining up with TRBD2. The CDR3 is 16 amino acids. After removal of 3 bases from V and 2 bases from J, the junction contained 5 bases not matched to a gene. CDR1 MGHRA and CDR2 YSYEKL come from the germline V gene. CDR3 loop: CASSHVLAGSTDTQYF. Written as DNA, the CDR3 is TGCGCCAGCAGCCACGTACTAGCGGGGTCCACAGATACGCAGTATTTT.

The rearrangement joins TRBV4-1 to TRBJ2-2; weak D call: TRBD2 (6 bases). Germline V gene data show CDR1 as MGHRA and CDR2 as YSYEKL. Trimming stripped 4 bases from V and 1 base from J, with 13 bases between. This CDR3 comprises 16 residues. The CDR3 spells CASSPLAEGNTGELFF. The CDR3 nucleotides are TGCGCCAGCAGCCCACTAGCCGAAGGGAACACCGGGGAGCTGTTTTTT.

This clone was recorded only once. The rearrangement uses TRBV27 and TRBJ2-1; TRBD2 agrees at 8 bases. Germline V gives CDR1 MNHEY, CDR2 SMNVEV (reference sequence). The trim removed 8 bases at V and 15 bases at J, leaving 12 bases unmatched. The CDR3 spans 12 residues. CDR3 sequence: CASSDGGARRFF. CDR3 nucleotides: TGTGCCAGCTCCGACGGGGGGGCTCGGCGGTTCTTC.

The chain joins TRBV6-2 or TRBV6-3 to TRBJ2-7; D perhaps matches TRBD2 (6 bases). This CDR3 contains 15 residues. Germline V lookup: CDR1 MNHEY, CDR2 SVGEGT. V dropped 0 bases and J dropped 4 bases, with 13 bases sitting between them. The CDR3, as DNA: TGTGCCAGCAGTTACTCGAGAGGTAGCGGTTACGAGCAGTACTTC. It translates to CASSYSRGSGYEQYF.